These 26 T cell receptor beta chains share one sample of origin, sequenced in a study of cytomegalovirus exposure and HLA in healthy donors listed by TCRdb under 2017. The library came from the immunoSEQ multiplex PCR assay. For the multiplex PCR, a mixture combining 60 forward primers for TCR Vbeta segments and 13 reverse primers for TCR Jbeta segments was used. The table comes from immuneACCESS by way of TCRdb, which keeps in-frame sequences with V and J called. Part of the clones is missing from these tables; in studies checked, under half for an unresolved V gene and the rest for unknown reasons. The sample profile shows approximately 160,000 clones; approximately 77% of them were found once. Approximately 1.6% of the sample goes to the ten largest clones. The sample comprised PBMCs. The receptors here all came from a male donor in good health and CMV-seronegative.

This chain uses TRBV5-3 with TRBJ2-7, with 7 positions matching TRBD2. TRBV5-3 belongs to the ORF category, with a function that is uncertain. With V trimmed by 2 bases and J by 2 bases, 4 bases remained unmatched. The CDR3 is 14 residues long. Written as DNA, the CDR3 is TGTGCCAGAAGCTTACTAGCGTTCCCCTACGAGCAGTACTTC. The encoded protein is CARSLLAFPYEQYF.

The chain couples TRBV10-2 to TRBJ1-1; tentative D call: TRBD1 (6 bases). Trimming cost V 6 bases and J 0 bases, with 14 bases left between them. CDR3 length: 15 amino acids. The germline V gene encodes CDR1 WSHSY and CDR2 SAAADI. The CDR3 loop is CASRMDSYMNTEAFF. The CDR3 bases are TGCGCCAGCAGGATGGACAGTTACATGAACACTGAAGCTTTCTTT.

V is TRBV14 and J is TRBJ2-5; 8 bases match TRBD1. Germline loops: CDR1 SGHDN, CDR2 FVKESK. Trimming at V came to 5 bases and at J to 0 bases, leaving 8 bases not matched to a gene. This CDR3 region has 16 residues. CDR3 in DNA: TGTGCCAGCAGCTTAGGACAGGGTTGGGACCAAGAGACCCAGTACTTC. Its protein product is CASSLGQGWDQETQYF.

The gene calls are TRBV19 and TRBJ2-1; 7 positions match TRBD2. This CDR3 contains 16 residues. Per the germline V gene, CDR1 is LNHDA and CDR2 is SQIVND (reference sequence). V trimming: 1 base; J trimming: 7 bases; junction bases outside the gene matches: 10. CDR3 coding DNA: TGTGCCAGTAGTATAGTAGGGGAACTAGCGAGGAATGAGCAGTTCTTC. It specifies CASSIVGELARNEQFF.

The chain joins TRBV27 to TRBJ1-4; TRBD1 aligns across 7 bases. In germline, CDR1 is MNHEY, CDR2 SMNVEV (reference sequence). The ends lost 3 bases at V and 4 bases at J; junction bases unmatched: 2. This CDR3 contains 14 residues. CDR3 region: CASSLGQHNEKLFF. The CDR3 region has the DNA TGTGCCAGCAGTTTGGGACAGCATAATGAAAAACTGTTTTTT.

The V and J genes are TRBV10-3 and TRBJ2-1, with D tentatively TRBD1 (6 bases). The V and J ends lost 4 bases and 2 bases respectively, with 12 bases between them. Germline-derived CDR1 and CDR2 are ENHRY and SYGVKD. The CDR3 is made up of 15 amino acids. The CDR3 DNA sequence: TGTGCCATCAGTGGGACGGACAGAGCCTACAATGAGCAGTTCTTC. Its protein product is CAISGTDRAYNEQFF.

The genes are TRBV28 and TRBJ2-1; D unclear. The germline V gene has CDR1 MDHEN and CDR2 SYDVKM. V lost 6 bases, J lost 5 bases, and 14 bases lay in between. There are 14 residues in the CDR3. CDR3 amino acids: CASRTLGWNNEQFF. The DNA for the CDR3 is TGTGCCAGCAGAACCTTGGGCTGGAACAATGAGCAGTTCTTC.

The chain joins TRBV7-2 to TRBJ2-7; 14 bases fit TRBD2. Germline V gene lookup returns CDR1 SGHTA and CDR2 FQGNSA. The CDR3 loop spans 19 amino acids. The V segment lost 5 bases and the J segment 3 bases; nucleotides outside the gene matches: 15. The CDR3 here is CASSPRPGLAGVAGYEQYF. The CDR3 DNA reads TGTGCCAGCAGCCCACGACCGGGACTAGCGGGAGTCGCAGGCTACGAGCAGTACTTC. Supplemented by reference TRBV7-2 and TRBJ2-7, the full variable domain reads GAGVSQSPSNKVTEKGKDVELRCDPISGHTALYWYRQSLGQGLEFLIYFQGNSAPDKSGLPSDRFSAERTGGSVSTLTIQRTQQEDSAVYLCASSPRPGLAGVAGYEQYFGPGTRLTVT.

J is TRBJ2-1 and V is TRBV19; 12 bases are a match to TRBD2. V shed 1 base and J 7 bases; nucleotides not matched to a gene: 2. Germline V CDR1 and CDR2: LNHDA, SQIVND (reference sequence). The CDR3 has 15 residues. The CDR3 spells CASSIGLAGVNEQFF. The CDR3 bases are TGTGCCAGTAGTATAGGACTAGCGGGAGTGAATGAGCAGTTCTTC. Filled out from reference TRBV19 and TRBJ2-1, the complete variable domain reads DGGITQSPKYLFRKEGQNVTLSCEQNLNHDAMYWYRQDPGQGLRLIYYSQIVNDFQKGDIAEGYSVSREKKESFPLTVTSAQKNPTAFYLCASSIGLAGVNEQFFGPGTRLTVL.

The V and J genes are TRBV5-6 and TRBJ2-7, with TRBD1 matching 8 bases. V dropped 5 bases and J dropped 7; count of bases not matched to a gene: 11. The CDR3 is 14 residues long. Per germline, CDR1 SGHDT and CDR2 YYEEEE. The CDR3 loop is CASSGGQDFSEQYF. The CDR3 DNA is TGTGCCAGCAGTGGGGGACAGGACTTTTCGGAGCAGTACTTC.

This clone was seen only a few times. The chain is built from TRBV10-1 and TRBJ2-3; 16 bases are shared with TRBD2. The germline V gene has CDR1 WNHNN and CDR2 SYGVQD (reference sequence). This CDR3 region has 17 residues. V lost 6 bases, J lost 2 bases, and 5 bases stayed unmatched. CDR3 in amino acids: CASSGTSGGANTDTQYF. CDR3 nucleotide sequence: TGCGCCAGCAGCGGGACTAGCGGGGGGGCTAACACAGATACGCAGTATTTT.

The chain employs TRBV9 and TRBJ2-3; TRBD2 agrees at 8 bases. This CDR3 has 17 residues. Germline V gene lookup returns CDR1 SGDLS and CDR2 YYNGEE. Unmatched junction bases numbered 12, after V lost 3 bases and J lost 3 bases. The CDR3 bases are TGTGCCAGCAGCGCTGTTTTCGGGGGGGCCTCGACAGATACGCAGTATTTT. The encoded protein is CASSAVFGGASTDTQYF.

The chain carries TRBV7-3 and TRBJ2-6, with D unclear. CDR1 is SGHTA and CDR2 is FQGTGA in the germline V gene. The CDR3 is 16 residues long. Trimming pared 4 bases from V and 0 bases from J, leaving 10 bases between. CDR3 loop: CASSSSVSSGANVLTF. The CDR3 DNA reads as TGTGCCAGCAGCTCATCCGTGAGCTCTGGGGCCAACGTCCTGACTTTC.

In this sample, this clone turned up once. The chain uses TRBV14 and TRBJ2-3; D might be TRBD2 (5 bases). V lost 1 base to trimming and J lost 8 bases, with 10 bases between them. The CDR3 is made up of 13 amino acids. The germline V gene has CDR1 SGHDN and CDR2 FVKESK. CDR3 DNA: TGTGCCAGCAGCCAAGGAGGTGGAGGTACGCAGTATTTT. This translates into CASSQGGGGTQYF.

This clone was counted once. This chain connects TRBV5-8 to TRBJ2-1, with no clear D. The germline V gene has CDR1 SGHTS and CDR2 YDEGEE. The germline V and J ends were trimmed by 4 bases and 13 bases, with 18 bases remaining between them. The CDR3 has 13 amino acids. CDR3 sequence reads: CASSPAWARDQFF. For the CDR3, the DNA is TGTGCCAGCAGCCCCGCGTGGGCGCGCGACCAGTTCTTC.

The chain joins TRBV5-5 to TRBJ2-7; D possibly corresponds to TRBD1 (6 bases). The V gene lost 5 bases and the J gene lost 0 bases, with 9 bases spanning the gap. This CDR3 region has 13 residues. Germline values: CDR1 SGHKS, CDR2 YYEKEE (reference sequence). In DNA form, the CDR3 reads TGTGCCAGCAGAGAGGACAGCTCCTACGAGCAGTACTTC. Amino acids: CASREDSSYEQYF.

V and J are TRBV5-4 and TRBJ2-7; 7 bases fit TRBD1. CDR1 SGHNT and CDR2 YYREEE come from the germline V gene (reference sequence). The V gene end was trimmed by 4 bases and the J gene end by 3 bases; junction bases not matched to a gene: 7. CDR3 length: 14 amino acids. This chain's CDR3 is CASSDPTGFYEQYF. The CDR3 DNA reads TGTGCCAGCAGCGACCCGACAGGGTTCTACGAGCAGTACTTC.

The CDR3 DNA reads as TGTGCCAGCAGCGTTGGACAACACTACGAGCAGTACTTC. Protein: CASSVGQHYEQYF. The chain is built from TRBV9 and TRBJ2-7; a weak D match, TRBD1 (5 bases). CDR1 and CDR2 (germline): SGDLS, YYNGEE. V was cut by 2 bases and J by 3 bases, with 9 bases left in between. The CDR3 is 13 amino acids.

This chain connects TRBV19 to TRBJ1-6; TRBD1 aligns across 12 bases. Germline V gene sequence: CDR1 LNHDA, CDR2 SQIVND (reference sequence). The V segment lost 5 bases and the J segment 10 bases; nucleotides outside the gene matches: 6. This CDR3 is 15 amino acids long. The CDR3 nucleotides are TGTGCCAGTAGTGCGGGGACAGGGGGCTCCTCACCCCTCCACTTT. It codes for CASSAGTGGSSPLHF.

As DNA, the CDR3 is TGTGCCAGCAGCTCGACGCAGCGGGGGGAGCAGTTCTTC. Its translation is CASSSTQRGEQFF. J is TRBJ2-1 and V is TRBV7-3; 8 bases match TRBD2. The CDR3 consists of 13 residues. The J segment lost 10 bases and the V segment lost 4 bases, leaving 6 bases of the junction unmatched. Germline CDR1 reads SGHTA; CDR2 reads FQGTGA.

The chain has TRBV7-3 and TRBJ2-7; D is possibly TRBD1 (6 bases). There are 14 residues in the CDR3. The ends were cut back, 5 bases at V and 6 bases at J, with 17 bases in the middle. Germline CDR1 reads SGHTA; CDR2 reads FQGTGA. CDR3 loop: CASSPPGQSSEQYF. In DNA, the CDR3 is TGTGCCAGCAGCCCCCCGGGACAATCTTCCGAGCAGTACTTC.

The chain couples TRBV5-4 to TRBJ2-7; 11 nucleotides agree with TRBD1. Germline V gives CDR1 SGHNT, CDR2 YYREEE (reference sequence). This CDR3 region has 15 residues. V lost 4 bases and J lost 7; bases outside the gene matches: 10. The CDR3 nucleotides read TGTGCCAGCAGCGGCCGGGACAGGGGGGCTGGGGAGCAGTACTTC. Translating gives CASSGRDRGAGEQYF.

J is TRBJ2-7 and V is TRBV6-6; 7 bases map to TRBD1. Per the germline V gene, CDR1 is MNHNY and CDR2 is SVGAGI (reference sequence). This CDR3 is 14 amino acids long. The V segment lost 1 base and the J segment 2 bases; nucleotides outside the gene matches: 2. The CDR3 here is CASSYLTGTYEQYF. The CDR3 nucleotides are TGTGCCAGCAGTTACTTGACAGGGACCTACGAGCAGTACTTC.

V and J are TRBV6-5 and TRBJ2-1, with D perhaps matching TRBD1 (7 bases). Germline CDR1 and CDR2: MNHEY and SVGAGI. The ends were cut back, 5 bases at V and 9 bases at J, with 17 bases in the middle. CDR3 length equals 14 residues. CDR3: CASSRGPSGGEQFF. As DNA, the CDR3 is TGTGCCAGCAGTAGGGGGCCCTCCGGGGGTGAGCAGTTCTTC.

The V gene is TRBV27, the J gene TRBJ2-1; 7 nucleotides match TRBD1. The CDR3 spans 14 residues. Germline CDR1 MNHEY, CDR2 SMNVEV (reference sequence). With V trimmed by 5 bases and J by 2 bases, 3 bases remained unmatched. The CDR3 spells CASSDRVTYNEQFF. The CDR3 DNA is TGTGCCAGCAGTGACAGGGTCACCTACAATGAGCAGTTCTTC.

This sequence joins TRBV15 and TRBJ2-7; D is possibly TRBD2 (5 bases). Germline CDR1 reads LNHNV; CDR2 reads YYDKDF (reference sequence). The CDR3 is 17 residues long. Trimming cost V 1 base and J 1 base, with 17 bases left between them. The CDR3 is CATSRGPESRGSYEQYF. The CDR3 DNA sequence: TGTGCCACCAGCAGAGGTCCCGAAAGCCGGGGTTCCTACGAGCAGTACTTC.